This T cell receptor beta chain came from a study of cytomegalovirus exposure and HLA in healthy donors. The method was immunoSEQ multiplex PCR; TCRdb's version includes in-frame clones alone and lacks a portion of them. In the table there are about 160,000 clones, approximately 96% of which are singletons. Sequenced input: PBMCs. The receptor was isolated from a woman between 18 and 29 years old in good health and CMV-seronegative.

CDR3 coding DNA: TGTGCCAGCAGCTTACCCGGGACAGGGGCGGGGCAGCCCCAGCATTTT. This sequence encodes CASSLPGTGAGQPQHF. The J gene is TRBJ1-5, the V gene TRBV7-3, with TRBD1 identical over 10 bases. The length of the CDR3 is 16 residues. Germline V lookup: CDR1 SGHTA, CDR2 FQGTGA. The junction had 8 bases not matched to a gene; V was cut back by 2 bases and J by 7 bases.